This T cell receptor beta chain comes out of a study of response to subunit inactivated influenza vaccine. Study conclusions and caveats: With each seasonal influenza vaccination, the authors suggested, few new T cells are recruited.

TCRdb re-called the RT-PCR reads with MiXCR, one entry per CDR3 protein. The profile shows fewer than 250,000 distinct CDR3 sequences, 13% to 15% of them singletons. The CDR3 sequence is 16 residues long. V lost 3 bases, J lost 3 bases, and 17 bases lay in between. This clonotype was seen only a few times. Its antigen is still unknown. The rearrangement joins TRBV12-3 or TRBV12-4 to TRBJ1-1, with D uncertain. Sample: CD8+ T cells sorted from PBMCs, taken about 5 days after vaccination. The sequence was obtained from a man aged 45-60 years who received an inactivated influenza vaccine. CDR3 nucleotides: TGTGCCAGCAGTTTTTATGGTCTGGCACAGCACACTGAAGCTTTCTTT. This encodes CASSFYGLAQHTEAFF.